This TCR beta chain appears in the sequencing data of a study of T-cell memory formation after mild COVID-19. TCRdb re-called the 5' RACE reads through MiXCR, storing one row per CDR3 protein. This table holds about 13,000 distinct CDR3 sequences, 12% found once. The study, taken as a whole, reports: Memory from before infection featured some responding clones, which suggests cross-reactive memory joined. Most CD4+ clones that shrank were in CM and EM, while CD8+ ones turned up in EMRA. The SARS-CoV-2 specificity of second-wave clones reaching peak at day 37 remained unverified.

Many counts were recorded for this clonotype. Its cognate antigen is unknown. Germline values: CDR1 LGHDT, CDR2 YNNKEL (reference sequence). V was shortened by 1 base and J by 4 bases, with 13 bases between the two germline ends. The CDR3 length is 15 residues. The chain carries TRBV3-1 and TRBJ2-5; D remains ambiguous. The sequence derives from an adult woman who had mild COVID-19 (a few samples of this study predate the infection). Cell type and time point are not known. The sample was PBMCs or a T cell subset sorted from them (not recorded which). The DNA for the CDR3 is TGTGCCAGCAGCCAAGCGTCCCTAGGACGAGAGACCCAGTACTTC. This gives the protein CASSQASLGRETQYF.